This T cell receptor beta chain derives from a study of cytomegalovirus exposure and HLA in healthy donors. Study overall: A later analysis reported the same platform for the 100 to 150 validation repertoires and the roughly 700 first-cohort repertoires.

Worth noting for this clone: Its antigen remains unknown.

Findings and caveats of the study: High sensitivity and specificity were reportedly achieved when the classifier diagnosed cytomegalovirus status. Researchers reported that a few CMV-associated chains were confirmed in vitro as CMV antigen-specific.

Germline V lookup: CDR1 SGHAT, CDR2 FQNNGV. The germline V and J ends were trimmed by 1 base and 7 bases, with 25 bases remaining between them. The CDR3 sequence is 19 residues long. The protocol was immunoSEQ multiplex PCR, while the TCRdb copy is restricted to in-frame clones and leaves out a portion. The sample consists of around 60,000 clones, 95% to 97% of them appearing once. The receptor's source is a woman in her late teens or twenties in good health and CMV-seronegative. The chain employs TRBV11-2 and TRBJ2-2; tentative D call: TRBD1 (8 bases). The specimen sequenced was PBMCs. Here the CDR3 DNA reads TGTGCCAGCAGCTTAGTCTCTGAGGACAGGGACTACCGGGGCGGGGAGCTGTTTTTT. Amino acid sequence: CASSLVSEDRDYRGGELFF. The complete variable domain, with remaining parts taken from reference TRBV11-2 and TRBJ2-2, reads EAGVAQSPRYKIIEKRQSVAFWCNPISGHATLYWYQQILGQGPKLLIQFQNNGVVDDSQLPKDRFSAERLKGVDSTLKIQPAKLEDSAVYLCASSLVSEDRDYRGGELFFGEGSRLTVL.